Listed below are T cell receptor beta chains from one sample, sequenced in a study of CD8+CD57+ T cells in acquired aplastic anemia. MiXCR was run by TCRdb on the reads, yielding one entry per CDR3 protein. In the table there are about 220,000 distinct CDR3 sequences, about 37% of which are singletons. The sample was sorted CD4+, CD8+, or CD8+CD57+ T cells (not recorded which) from PBMCs. The origin of the receptors is a human donor in good health, serving as a control. Each CDR3 is given with its conserved first and last residue. Each record gives: J gene, V gene, CDR3 protein.

>TRBJ2-2|TRBV20-1
CSATIAGAVNTGELFF
>TRBJ1-4|TRBV6-1
CASSRQGREKLFF
>TRBJ2-3|TRBV5-1
CASAGGRGGTDTQYF
>TRBJ2-7|TRBV18
CASSPTPTYEQYF
>TRBJ1-5|TRBV6-2/TRBV6-3
CAHQRSSNQPQHF
>TRBJ2-1|TRBV4-2
CASSQDPVAGGTDEQFF
>TRBJ2-7|TRBV20-1
CSARGQAQQYF
>TRBJ2-7|TRBV19
CASSNPGRTNPYEQYF
>TRBJ2-7|TRBV11-1
CASSVMREGEQYF
>TRBJ1-2|TRBV11-2
CASSPPSRKSADYTF
>TRBJ2-5|TRBV10-2
CASVGGSGQETQYF
>TRBJ1-1|TRBV10-3
CAISESLIREAFF
>TRBJ1-1|TRBV2
CASQGDRKNTEAFF
>TRBJ1-1|TRBV7-2
CASSLVPGYTEAFF
>TRBJ1-5|TRBV19
CASIGQGNQPQHF
>TRBJ2-2|TRBV7-9
CASSLRDPGELFF
>TRBJ2-3|TRBV20-1
CSAEGLAGMPDTQYF
>TRBJ2-7|TRBV15
CATSSGRTGSPYEQYF
>TRBJ1-1|TRBV7-9
CASSRRRVMNTEAFF
>TRBJ2-1|TRBV11-2
CASSTGIHEQFF
>TRBJ2-7|TRBV19
CASSIDGLSTYEQYF
>TRBJ2-2|TRBV5-1
CASSPGQGRAGELFF